Below, 6 T cell receptor beta chains from the same sample are listed, as sequenced in a study of blood T cell repertoires in COVID-19. Clones were read by immunoSEQ multiplex PCR, and TCRdb kept only the in-frame ones, dropping some. In the table there are about 35,000 clones, more than 75% of which are singletons. The sample comprised peripheral blood. All receptors come from a human donor in a cohort sampled during active COVID-19.

This chain links TRBV6-5 with TRBJ2-1; 7 positions match TRBD1. V lost 6 bases, J lost 12 bases, and 14 bases stayed unmatched. The germline V gene has CDR1 MNHEY and CDR2 SVGAGI. The CDR3 contains 14 residues. The CDR3 loop reads CASSRQGRGLGQFF. CDR3 in DNA: TGTGCCAGCAGCCGACAGGGAAGGGGCCTCGGGCAGTTCTTC.

The chain employs TRBV11-2 and TRBJ1-5, with D tentatively TRBD1 (6 bases). V was clipped by 5 bases and J by 0 bases, with 14 bases between them. Germline V gives CDR1 SGHAT, CDR2 FQNNGV. The CDR3 covers 16 residues. For the CDR3, the DNA is TGTGCCAGCAGCAAAGGGACAATAAATAGCAATCAGCCCCAGCATTTT. Amino acid sequence: CASSKGTINSNQPQHF.

The chain is built from TRBV28 and TRBJ1-4, with 7 bases fitting TRBD1. The CDR3 extends over 16 amino acids. The V segment lost 8 bases and the J segment 4 bases; nucleotides outside the gene matches: 13. Germline V gives CDR1 MDHEN, CDR2 SYDVKM. CDR3 nucleotide sequence: TGTGCCAGCGATCCCGGACAGGCCCTCTTTAATGAAAAACTGTTTTTT. Amino acid sequence: CASDPGQALFNEKLFF.

This sequence joins TRBV5-6 and TRBJ1-1; TRBD1 is a possible D gene (5 bases). CDR1 and CDR2 from the germline V gene are SGHDT and YYEEEE. This CDR3 spans 15 amino acids. The V end lost 5 bases, the J end lost 2 bases, and 16 bases lay between the germline ends. As DNA, the CDR3 is TGTGCCAGCAGTAGGGGCCCCGGGAGCAACACTGAAGCTTTCTTT. Its translation: CASSRGPGSNTEAFF.

This clone was detected only once. This rearrangement joins TRBV9 to TRBJ2-3; 7 positions match TRBD2. This CDR3 is built from 16 residues. J gave up 8 bases and V 1 base, and 13 bases lay outside the gene matches. From germline, CDR1 is SGDLS and CDR2 YYNGEE. This chain's CDR3 is CASSVLSSGGRVTQYF. For the CDR3, the DNA is TGTGCCAGCAGCGTATTGTCTAGCGGCGGGCGGGTTACGCAGTATTTT.

This clone showed up just once. The chain employs TRBV10-3 and TRBJ1-1; the match to TRBD1 covers 7 bases. Germline values: CDR1 ENHRY, CDR2 SYGVKD. V shed 8 bases and J 1 base; nucleotides not matched to a gene: 4. CDR3 size: 13 residues. The CDR3 is CAIQEGANTEAFF. CDR3 DNA sequence: TGTGCCATCCAGGAGGGGGCGAACACTGAAGCTTTCTTT.